This TCR beta chain was profiled in a study of shared clonotypes between healthy human individuals. Concerning this clone itself: Its specificity is not known.

The CDR3 sequence is 14 residues long. Germline lookup yields CDR1 MNHEY and CDR2 SVGAGI. The ends were cut back, 2 bases at V and 4 bases at J, with 12 bases in the middle. The genomic DNA of each subset was split evenly across several immunoSEQ plates. Profiling relied on immunoSEQ multiplex PCR, and the TCRdb table lists in-frame clones only, not all of them. The repertoire consists of more than 2,000,000 clones, with over 85% occurring once and the leading ten covering roughly 0.14%. Study-level results: The rarefaction results pointed to incomplete sorted-subset sequencing despite large depth.

The chain carries TRBV6-5 and TRBJ2-7, with D tentatively TRBD2 (6 bases). The sample taken for sequencing was naive CD4+ T cells sorted from blood. This sample's subset: CD45RA+ positively selected. This receptor was obtained from a man between 18 and 35 years old in good health. Here the CDR3 reads CASSYAPGLYEQYF. CDR3 nucleotides: TGTGCCAGCAGTTACGCACCGGGACTTTACGAGCAGTACTTC.